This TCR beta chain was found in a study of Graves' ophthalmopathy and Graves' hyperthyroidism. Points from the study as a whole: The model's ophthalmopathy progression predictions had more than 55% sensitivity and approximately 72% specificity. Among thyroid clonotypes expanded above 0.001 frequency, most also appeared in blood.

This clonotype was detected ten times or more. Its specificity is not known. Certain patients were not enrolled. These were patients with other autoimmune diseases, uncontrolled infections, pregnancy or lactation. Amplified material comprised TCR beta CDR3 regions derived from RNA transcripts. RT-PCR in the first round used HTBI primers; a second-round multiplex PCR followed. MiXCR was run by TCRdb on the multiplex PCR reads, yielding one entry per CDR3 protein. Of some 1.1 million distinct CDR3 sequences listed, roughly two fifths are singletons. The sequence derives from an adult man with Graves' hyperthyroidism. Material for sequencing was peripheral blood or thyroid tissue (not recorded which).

The CDR3 DNA is TGTGCCAGCAGCTTTAGAGACAGCCTCTACGAGCAGTACTTC. Protein sequence: CASSFRDSLYEQYF. V and J are TRBV7-2 and TRBJ2-7; a weak D match, TRBD1 (5 bases). V lost 3 bases, J lost 3 bases, and 12 bases lay in between. Germline lookup yields CDR1 SGHTA and CDR2 FQGNSA. The CDR3 is made up of 14 amino acids.